These 9 T cell receptor beta chains were sequenced from one sample in a study of blood T cell repertoires in COVID-19. Sequencing was performed with immunoSEQ multiplex PCR; in TCRdb, only in-frame clones are kept and a portion is missing. The sample records some 150,000 clones, over 70% being singletons. The source material was peripheral blood. Receptor source: a man aged 55 to 69 with acute or convalescent COVID-19.

The chain links TRBV3-1 (or the pseudogene TRBV3-2) to TRBJ2-3; 13 bases are shared with TRBD2. The CDR3 is 17 amino acids. In germline, CDR1 is LGHDT, CDR2 YNNKEL (reference sequence). With V trimmed by 6 bases and J by 2 bases, 8 bases remained unmatched. CDR3 in DNA: TGTGCCAGCAGGGTTCCGGGACTAGCGGGACCCACAGATACGCAGTATTTT. Translated, it gives CASRVPGLAGPTDTQYF.

The V gene is TRBV7-6, the J gene TRBJ2-1, with 16 bases aligning to TRBD2. The germline CDR1 and CDR2 sequences are SGHVS and FNYEAQ. CDR3 length equals 16 residues. J gave up 7 bases and V 5 bases, and 5 bases lay outside the gene matches. CDR3 sequence reads: CASSTGTSGGGNEQFF. The CDR3 DNA reads TGTGCCAGCAGCACCGGGACTAGCGGGGGGGGAAATGAGCAGTTCTTC.

The chain links TRBV9 to TRBJ1-2; 9 nucleotides agree with TRBD1. This CDR3 contains 15 residues. Trimming at V came to 2 bases and at J to 5 bases, leaving 7 bases not matched to a gene. CDR1 and CDR2 (germline): SGDLS, YYNGEE. The CDR3 reads CASSVTWTGEYGYTF. The CDR3 DNA reads as TGTGCCAGCAGCGTGACGTGGACAGGGGAATATGGCTACACCTTC. Supplemented by reference TRBV9 and TRBJ1-2, the full variable domain reads DSGVTQTPKHLITATGQRVTLRCSPRSGDLSVYWYQQSLDQGLQFLIQYYNGEERAKGNILERFSAQQFPDLHSELNLSSLELGDSALYFCASSVTWTGEYGYTFGSGTRLTVV.

The chain recombines TRBV4-3 with TRBJ2-3; D may be TRBD2 (5 bases). This CDR3 has 14 amino acids. V shed 4 bases and J shed 2 bases, with 10 bases lying between them. In germline, CDR1 is LGHNA, CDR2 YSLEER. CDR3 sequence reads: CASSLNGITDTQYF. The CDR3 DNA is TGCGCCAGCAGCCTTAACGGGATCACAGATACGCAGTATTTT.

This clone came up a few times. CDR3 coding DNA: TGTGCCAGTAGGCCACAAGGACTACCCACGGGGAATGAGCAGTTCTTC. As protein: CASRPQGLPTGNEQFF. This chain connects TRBV19 to TRBJ2-1; possible D gene TRBD2, 6 bases. Germline V gene lookup returns CDR1 LNHDA and CDR2 SQIVND (reference sequence). Deletions cut 6 bases from V and 7 bases from J, with 22 bases between. The CDR3 covers 16 residues.

The chain links TRBV27 to TRBJ1-5, with TRBD1 identical over 7 bases. CDR3 length: 14 amino acids. The V and J ends lost 2 bases and 3 bases, in that order; junction bases with no gene match: 1. The germline V gene encodes CDR1 MNHEY and CDR2 SMNVEV (reference sequence). The CDR3 spells CASSLGTANQPQHF. In nucleotides, the CDR3 is TGTGCCAGCAGTTTAGGGACAGCCAATCAGCCCCAGCATTTT.

The chain has TRBV7-6 and TRBJ1-5; the D gene is possibly TRBD1 (5 bases). Trimming removed 4 bases at V and 4 bases at J, with 20 bases between. CDR3 size: 17 residues. Germline CDR1 is SGHVS and CDR2 is FNYEAQ. Written as DNA, the CDR3 is TGTGCCAGCAGCTCAAAAGGGGCAGGACCCCATAATCAGCCCCAGCATTTT. Amino acids: CASSSKGAGPHNQPQHF.

As regards this clone: The same CDR3 also results from other DNA sequences found in this sample. The V call is TRBV5-1, the J call TRBJ2-2; 13 bases agree with TRBD2. CDR1 and CDR2 (germline): SGHRS, YFSETQ. The CDR3 runs to 18 residues. The J segment lost 1 base and the V segment lost 1 base, leaving 4 bases of the junction unmatched. In DNA form, the CDR3 reads TGCGCCAGCAGCTTGCTACTAGCGGGGGGGAAGAACACCGGGGAGCTGTTTTTT. It translates to CASSLLLAGGKNTGELFF.

The chain joins TRBV15 to TRBJ1-1; D is unresolved. This CDR3 has 15 residues. V was trimmed by 3 bases and J by 4 bases, leaving 15 bases between them. Germline V gene sequence: CDR1 LNHNV, CDR2 YYDKDF (reference sequence). The DNA of the CDR3 is TGTGCCACCAGCAGGGGCCCCTTGCAAGCCACTGAAGCTTTCTTT. It is translated as CATSRGPLQATEAFF.